One and the same sample provided the 26 T cell receptor beta chains below, sequenced in a study of Tregs in tolerant kidney transplant recipients. TCRdb keeps only in-frame clones here, not all; method: immunoSEQ multiplex PCR. Among 62,000 or so clones listed, roughly 98% were seen once. Sequences were derived from Tregs from blood, sampled before the transplant. Receptors originate from a human donor who received a combined kidney and bone marrow transplant.

The chain has TRBV28 and TRBJ2-7; D is possibly TRBD1 (5 bases). CDR1 and CDR2 from the germline V gene are MDHEN and SYDVKM. The ends were cut back, 11 bases at V and 3 bases at J, with 20 bases in the middle. CDR3 size: 14 residues. The CDR3 DNA follows: TGTGCCGTGCAGGGATATTCTCCCCTCTACGAGCAGTACTTC. The encoded protein is CAVQGYSPLYEQYF.

A single count supports this clone. The chain recombines TRBV19 with TRBJ2-3; 8 bases match TRBD1. Germline lookup yields CDR1 LNHDA and CDR2 SQIVND (reference sequence). The CDR3 is 16 amino acids. V lost 3 bases and J lost 2; bases outside the gene matches: 7. The CDR3 bases are TGTGCCAGTAGTATTTCCAGGGGGCCGATCACAGATACGCAGTATTTT. Translating gives CASSISRGPITDTQYF.

This chain connects TRBV7-2 to TRBJ2-7; D remains unclear. The CDR3 covers 14 residues. Germline V gene sequence: CDR1 SGHTA, CDR2 FQGNSA. V dropped 1 base and J dropped 1 base, with 8 bases sitting between them. The DNA for the CDR3 is TGTGCCAGCAGCTTAGGTTTGGCTTCCTACGAGCAGTACTTC. This sequence encodes CASSLGLASYEQYF.

In regard to this clone: Other DNA variants within this sample encode the same CDR3. The chain has TRBV2 and TRBJ1-2; TRBD1 might be the D (6 bases). The germline V gene has CDR1 SNHLY and CDR2 FYNNEI. The V end was cut by 6 bases, the J end by 3 bases, with 8 bases between. This CDR3 is built from 12 residues. The CDR3 here is CASSRGDYGYTF. The CDR3 nucleotides read TGTGCCAGCAGCAGGGGCGACTATGGCTACACCTTC.

A word on this clone: This same CDR3 is encoded by further DNA sequences in the sample. The rearrangement joins TRBV7-2 to TRBJ1-5, with D perhaps TRBD1 (6 bases). Germline V CDR1 and CDR2: SGHTA, FQGNSA. CDR3 size: 17 residues. V was shortened by 0 bases and J by 2 bases, with 14 bases between the two germline ends. CDR3 bases: TGTGCCAGCAGCTTAGCCCCATTGACAGGAGGCAATCAGCCCCAGCATTTT. Its translation: CASSLAPLTGGNQPQHF.

This chain uses TRBV9 with TRBJ2-1; TRBD1 agrees at 7 bases. Germline values: CDR1 SGDLS, CDR2 YYNGEE. CDR3 size: 17 residues. Unmatched junction bases numbered 15, after V lost 6 bases and J lost 3 bases. DNA of the CDR3: TGTGCCAGCACCAATGCCGGGACAGACACACGCTACAATGAGCAGTTCTTC. Translated: CASTNAGTDTRYNEQFF.

V and J are TRBV11-3 and TRBJ2-1; 8 nucleotides agree with TRBD1. CDR3 size: 15 residues. The J segment lost 6 bases and the V segment lost 5 bases, leaving 9 bases of the junction unmatched. Germline CDR1 and CDR2: SGHNT and YENEEA. CDR3 sequence reads: CASSQAGTGSNEQFF. In DNA, the CDR3 is TGTGCCAGCAGCCAGGCAGGGACAGGATCCAATGAGCAGTTCTTC.

The CDR3 here is CASSFSLAAGNEQFF. The CDR3 DNA is TGTGCCAGCAGCTTCTCACTAGCGGCGGGCAATGAGCAGTTCTTC. The rearrangement uses TRBV7-8 and TRBJ2-1, with 8 positions matching TRBD2. CDR3 length: 15 amino acids. V lost 3 bases, J lost 6 bases, and 7 bases stayed unmatched. The germline CDR1 and CDR2 sequences are SGHVS and FQNEAQ.

The J gene is TRBJ1-2, the V gene TRBV27; weak D call: TRBD1 (5 bases). The CDR3 has 16 amino acids. Germline V gives CDR1 MNHEY, CDR2 SMNVEV (reference sequence). With 4 bases removed from V and 1 base from J, the gap between germline ends came to 16 bases. In nucleotides, the CDR3 is TGTGCCAGCAGTTATGGGGCGCCGCTTCTTAACTATGGCTACACCTTC. This gives the protein CASSYGAPLLNYGYTF.

The gene calls are TRBV27 and TRBJ1-1, with D uncertain. Germline assignment: CDR1 MNHEY and CDR2 SMNVEV (reference sequence). Trimming removed 4 bases at V and 4 bases at J, with 10 bases between. The CDR3 contains 13 residues. The CDR3 DNA follows: TGTGCCAGCAGTTACCTTGGACTCACTGAAGCTTTCTTT. Translating it yields CASSYLGLTEAFF.

V gene TRBV7-2 combines with J gene TRBJ2-3; D gene unclear. The V gene lost 5 bases and the J gene lost 4 bases, with 13 bases spanning the gap. Germline V gene data show CDR1 as SGHTA and CDR2 as FQGNSA. The CDR3 length is 14 residues. The CDR3 spells CASSTAPPPDTQYF. CDR3 in DNA: TGTGCCAGCAGCACAGCCCCACCCCCAGATACGCAGTATTTT.

The J gene is TRBJ1-2, the V gene TRBV28; 7 nucleotides agree with TRBD1. CDR3 length: 14 residues. Looked up from germline, CDR1 is MDHEN and CDR2 is SYDVKM. The J segment lost 3 bases and the V segment lost 2 bases, leaving 3 bases of the junction unmatched. CDR3 protein: CASSLDRVDYGYTF. The CDR3 DNA follows: TGTGCCAGCAGTTTAGACAGGGTCGACTATGGCTACACCTTC.

This clone was seen just once. V gene TRBV11-2 combines with J gene TRBJ1-4; possible D gene TRBD1, 5 bases. The V and J ends lost 4 bases and 6 bases respectively, with 15 bases between them. Germline lookup yields CDR1 SGHAT and CDR2 FQNNGV. The CDR3 consists of 15 residues. The CDR3 region has the DNA TGTGCCAGCAGCTCAACGGGGGGTGACGATGAAAAACTGTTTTTT. Translation: CASSSTGGDDEKLFF.

The genes are TRBV2 and TRBJ2-1; D is undetermined. The V and J ends lost 9 bases and 2 bases respectively, with 5 bases between them. The CDR3 spans 11 residues. Germline V CDR1 and CDR2: SNHLY, FYNNEI. CDR3 sequence (DNA): TGTGCCAGTTCTACCTACAATGAGCAGTTCTTC. Amino acids: CASSTYNEQFF.

The chain has TRBV10-2 and TRBJ2-1, with TRBD2 matching 9 bases. V was clipped by 6 bases and J by 5 bases; unmatched bases: 2. This CDR3 has 13 residues. Germline loops: CDR1 WSHSY, CDR2 SAAADI. The CDR3 here is CASRAGGHNEQFF. In DNA form, the CDR3 reads TGCGCCAGCAGAGCGGGAGGACACAATGAGCAGTTCTTC.

The chain has TRBV4-2 and TRBJ2-3; 7 nucleotides match TRBD2. CDR1 LGHNA and CDR2 YNFKEQ come from the germline V gene. V was pared by 0 bases and J by 0 bases, with 9 bases of the junction left unmatched. This CDR3 region has 18 residues. In DNA form, the CDR3 reads TGTGCCAGCAGCCAAGATATCGTAGCGGGTCGTAGCACAGATACGCAGTATTTT. Protein sequence: CASSQDIVAGRSTDTQYF.

This clone was seen once. V usage is TRBV6-1 and J usage is TRBJ1-3; 7 positions agree with TRBD1. CDR1 MNHNS and CDR2 SASEGT come from the germline V gene. J gave up 7 bases and V 11 bases, and 11 bases lay outside the gene matches. The CDR3 consists of 13 residues. CDR3 sequence reads: CAVHRGSSNTIYF. Here the CDR3 DNA reads TGTGCCGTTCACAGGGGTTCTTCGAACACCATATATTTT.

The CDR3 DNA is TGCGCCAGCAGCGAGGGGAGGGTGGTTTTCTTT. Translated, it gives CASSEGRVVFF. This sequence joins TRBV5-1 and TRBJ1-1; D perhaps matches TRBD1 (5 bases). This CDR3 region has 11 residues. V gave up 4 bases and J gave up 13 bases, with 14 bases separating them. CDR1 SGHRS and CDR2 YFSETQ come from the germline V gene.

The chain combines TRBV7-2 with TRBJ2-1; TRBD2 aligns across 9 bases. CDR1 and CDR2 from the germline V gene are SGHTA and FQGNSA. The CDR3 sequence is 17 residues long. With V trimmed by 5 bases and J by 10 bases, 18 bases remained unmatched. For the CDR3, the DNA is TGTGCCAGCAGCCTTCGCTTTGCGGGGGGGTCCCTAAGCGAGCAGTTCTTC. The encoded protein is CASSLRFAGGSLSEQFF.

The chain uses TRBV10-3 and TRBJ1-5; maybe TRBD1 (6 bases). Germline CDR1 and CDR2: ENHRY and SYGVKD. Trimming took off 10 bases at V and 7 bases at J, with 14 bases between the two ends. The CDR3 covers 12 residues. The CDR3 sequence is CATQGSGQPQHF. The CDR3 bases are TGTGCCACTCAGGGGTCAGGACAGCCCCAGCATTTT.

The V call is TRBV2, the J call TRBJ2-1, with a weak D call TRBD1 (7 bases). Trimming removed 6 bases from V and 6 bases from J, with 18 bases in between. The CDR3 spans 15 residues. Germline lookup yields CDR1 SNHLY and CDR2 FYNNEI. The CDR3 DNA sequence: TGTGCCAGCAGAGGCGACAGGGAGCGGGTCAATGAGCAGTTCTTC. This encodes CASRGDRERVNEQFF.

The gene calls are TRBV6-1 and TRBJ1-2; TRBD1 agrees at 10 bases. Trimming removed 0 bases from V and 3 bases from J; junction bases left unmatched: 4. This CDR3 spans 16 amino acids. In germline, CDR1 is MNHNS, CDR2 SASEGT. For the CDR3, the DNA is TGTGCCAGCAGTGAAGCGGGGACAGGGGTTTACTATGGCTACACCTTC. Translated, it gives CASSEAGTGVYYGYTF.

This chain connects TRBV30 to TRBJ1-5; no definite D call. The ends were cut back, 3 bases at V and 7 bases at J, with 13 bases in the middle. Germline loops: CDR1 GTSNPN, CDR2 SVGIG (reference sequence). This CDR3 comprises 13 residues. CDR3 protein: CAWSWAVGQPQHF. CDR3 nucleotides: TGTGCCTGGAGCTGGGCAGTCGGACAGCCCCAGCATTTT. The variable domain in full, with the rest retrieved from reference TRBV30 and TRBJ1-5, is SQTIHQWPATLVQPVGSPLSLECTVEGTSNPNLYWYRQAAGRGLQLLFYSVGIGQISSEVPQNLSASRPQDRQFILSSKKLLLSDSGFYLCAWSWAVGQPQHFGDGTRLSIL.

On this clone itself: One end of the junction fails to match germline, which may point to a read error. The chain is built from TRBV15 and TRBJ1-4, with D possibly TRBD1 on 6 matching bases. Germline V gives CDR1 LNHNV, CDR2 YYDKDF (reference sequence). The CDR3 extends over 15 amino acids. The CDR3 bases are TGTGCCACCAGCAGAGTACAACTTTGGGGGCCCGCTGTCTATTTT. As protein: CATSRVQLWGPAVYF.

In the case of this clone: Relative to the germline gene, one junction end is altered; a read error may explain this. The J gene is TRBJ2-5, the V gene TRBV9; D unresolved. The CDR3 extends over 14 amino acids. From germline, CDR1 is SGDLS and CDR2 YYNGEE. In nucleotides, the CDR3 is TGTGCCAGCGGCGTAAACCACCTACAAGAGACCCAGTACTTC. Protein: CASGVNHLQETQYF.

The rearrangement links TRBV15 to TRBJ2-6; possible D gene TRBD1, 6 bases. CDR3 size: 19 residues. The germline gives CDR1 LNHNV, CDR2 YYDKDF (reference sequence). Trimming removed 3 bases from V and 4 bases from J, with 22 bases in between. The CDR3 DNA follows: TGTGCCACCAGCAGGGGGGCTCTTCCCCAGGGAGTAGGGGCCAACGTCCTGACTTTC. It is translated as CATSRGALPQGVGANVLTF.